The sequence of this T cell receptor beta chain was determined in a study of blood T cell repertoires in COVID-19. CDR1 and CDR2 from the germline V gene are MNHEY and SVGAGI. Deletions cut 5 bases from V and 3 bases from J, with 13 bases between. This CDR3 comprises 14 residues. Produced via immunoSEQ multiplex PCR; TCRdb's table is partial and in-frame only. In the table there are 200,000 to 250,000 clones, roughly 86% of which are singletons. This rearrangement joins TRBV6-5 to TRBJ1-2; maybe TRBD1 (6 bases). This receptor was identified in a woman in her twenties or thirties who had recovered from COVID-19. The sequenced sample was peripheral blood. CDR3: CASSRGQKHYGYTF. As DNA, the CDR3 is TGTGCCAGCAGTCGTGGACAGAAACACTATGGCTACACCTTC.